The clone carrying this TCR beta chain was detected a few times. Its antigen is as yet unknown. TCRdb fed the reads into MiXCR, producing one record per CDR3 protein. The sample contains 650,000 to 850,000 distinct CDR3 sequences, almost 30% of which appear only once. These data originate in a study of T cell repertoires in cytomegalovirus infection. Across the whole study: Selection of CMV epitopes for the study included recently identified HLA-C-restricted and well-studied HLA-B-restricted ones. CMV infection plus the matching HLA type was flagged by public TCR beta signatures. Regarding the study as a whole: HLA-C-restricted CMV clonotypes gave the most frequent clonotype in two of eight donors.

The sequence came from a human donor in good health (CMV status not recorded). Some clones in this sample may be carry-over from other donors' samples. The starting material was cultured CD8+ T cells from PBMCs, obtained from culture after CMV antigen stimulation.

Here the CDR3 reads CASSHRDNLLEQFF. The CDR3 DNA reads TGTGCCAGCAGCCATCGGGACAATTTGCTAGAGCAGTTCTTC. The genes are TRBV11-3 and TRBJ2-1, with D perhaps matching TRBD1 (6 bases). The length of the CDR3 is 14 residues. The germline CDR1 and CDR2 sequences are SGHNT and YENEEA. V lost 5 bases and J lost 10, with 18 bases in between.